Listed below are T cell receptor beta chains from one sample, sequenced in a study of blood T cells in healthy people across ages. From the 5' RACE reads, TCRdb called clonotypes with MiXCR, one entry per CDR3 protein. Here the sample spans about a million distinct CDR3 sequences, roughly two fifths being singletons. Sequenced material: blood. The receptors were gathered from a man aged 18-30 years in good health. The CDR3 runs from the conserved cysteine through the conserved F or W. D genes are given only for firm matches. A row's size may be missing; if present it is once, few, many or a size class.

abundance,v_gene,j_gene,d_gene,len,CDR3nt,CDR3aa
few,TRBV27,TRBJ2-1,-,15,TGTGCCAGCAGCCATCGGGGCCAGGGTAGGGATGAGCAGTTCTTC,CASSHRGQGRDEQFF
-,TRBV7-2,TRBJ2-5,TRBD2,18,TGTGCCAGCAGCTTAGGGCTAGCGGGGACCCCCTCCTACAATGAGCAGTACTTC,CASSLGLAGTPSYNEQYF
-,TRBV4-1,TRBJ1-2,-,11,TGCGCCAGCAGCCGAGACACGAGCTACACCTTC,CASSRDTSYTF
-,TRBV7-8,TRBJ2-5,TRBD2,17,TGTGCCAGCAGCTTAGCGATAGCGGGGGGCCGGCAAGAGACCCAGTACTTC,CASSLAIAGGRQETQYF
few,TRBV4-1,TRBJ1-2,-,15,TGCGCCAGCAGCCACCCGAAGGGGGTTAACTATGGCTACACCTTC,CASSHPKGVNYGYTF
-,TRBV20-1,TRBJ2-1,-,17,TGCAGTGCTAGGGCCCATGCGAACCAGCCGCTCTACAATGAGCAGTTCTTC,CSARAHANQPLYNEQFF
many,TRBV29-1,TRBJ2-1,-,13,TGCAGCGTGGGAGGGGGGTCCTACAATGAGCAGTTCTTC,CSVGGGSYNEQFF
few,TRBV29-1,TRBJ2-7,-,14,TGCAGCGCTGCAACCGGACACACCATCTACGAGCAGTACTTC,CSAATGHTIYEQYF
few,TRBV3-1,TRBJ1-4,-,16,TGTGCCAGCAGCCAAGAGCCGGGGGCGGTGAATGAAAAACTGTTTTTT,CASSQEPGAVNEKLFF
few,TRBV9,TRBJ1-1,-,14,TGTGCCAGCAGCGAAGGGACACTCTACACTGAAGCTTTCTTT,CASSEGTLYTEAFF
-,TRBV5-1,TRBJ2-2,-,17,TGCGCCAGCAGCTTGTTTCGGGGACAAATCAACACCGGGGAGCTGTTTTTT,CASSLFRGQINTGELFF
-,TRBV7-2,TRBJ1-1,TRBD1,12,TGTGCCAGCAGCTTAGTGGGGACAGCAGCTTTCTTT,CASSLVGTAAFF
-,TRBV7-2,TRBJ1-2,-,16,TGTGCCAGCAGCCTTTCGTCGAGACAGATACTCTATGGCTACACCTTC,CASSLSSRQILYGYTF
few,TRBV12-3/TRBV12-4,TRBJ1-4,-,13,TGTGCCAGCAGACGGCCTTCGGGGGAAAAACTGTTTTTT,CASRRPSGEKLFF
-,TRBV7-2,TRBJ2-7,-,18,TGTGCCAGCAGCTTAGTAGGAGGGATACGTCCGGTTCCTTCCGAGCAGTACTTC,CASSLVGGIRPVPSEQYF
-,TRBV12-3/TRBV12-4,TRBJ2-3,TRBD2,15,TGTGCCAGCAGTTTAGGGACTAGGAGCGCAGATACGCAGTATTTT,CASSLGTRSADTQYF
-,TRBV3-1,TRBJ1-2,-,12,TGTGCCAGCAGCCAACAGGGAAGTGGCTACACCTTC,CASSQQGSGYTF
once,TRBV7-9,TRBJ2-1,-,15,TGTGCCTGCAGCTTAGTCCGGGGGCGCAAGAATGAGCAGTTCTTC,CACSLVRGRKNEQFF
-,TRBV12-3/TRBV12-4,TRBJ1-2,-,12,TGTGCCATCACACAGGGCGGGGTTGGCTACACCTTC,CAITQGGVGYTF
few,TRBV3-1,TRBJ1-2,-,17,TGTGCCAGCAGCCAAGATCTTGTAGCAGGGGTTAACTATGGCTACACCTTC,CASSQDLVAGVNYGYTF
-,TRBV9,TRBJ1-4,TRBD1,14,TGTGCCAGCAGCGGGAGGGGGCGTGATGAAAAACTGTTTTTT,CASSGRGRDEKLFF
-,TRBV4-2,TRBJ2-1,TRBD2,17,TGTGCCAGCAGCCCACGGACTAGCGGGGGGGAATACAATGAGCAGTTCTTC,CASSPRTSGGEYNEQFF
few,TRBV10-3,TRBJ2-3,-,14,TGTGCCATCAGTGAGGGGCAGGGCGCAGATACGCGGTATTTT,CAISEGQGADTRYF
-,TRBV20-1,TRBJ2-3,-,12,TGCAGTGCTAGTAACAGAGAAGATACGCAGTATTTT,CSASNREDTQYF
-,TRBV5-8,TRBJ1-2,TRBD1,14,TGTGCCAGCAGCATCACCAGGGGGGTGTGTGGCTACACCTTC,CASSITRGVCGYTF
-,TRBV12-5,TRBJ2-7,-,13,TGTGCTAGTGGTTTAGGGGCCCTCTGGGAGCAGTACTTC,CASGLGALWEQYF
-,TRBV4-3,TRBJ2-3,-,12,TGCGCCAGCAGCCAAGAGATGGATACGCAGTATTTT,CASSQEMDTQYF
-,TRBV12-3/TRBV12-4,TRBJ2-1,-,15,TGTGCCAGCAGTTTAAGGCAGGGAGAATACAATGAGCAGTTCTTC,CASSLRQGEYNEQFF
few,TRBV4-2,TRBJ2-3,TRBD2,17,TGTGCCAGCAGCCAAGTAGCGGGGGCCGAACGGGCAGATACGCAGTATTTT,CASSQVAGAERADTQYF
once,TRBV12-3/TRBV12-4,TRBJ2-3,-,15,TGTGCCAGCAGTTTTCAGAGGGCGGGCACAGATACGCAGTATTTT,CASSFQRAGTDTQYF
-,TRBV11-2,TRBJ2-3,TRBD1,13,TGTGCCAGCAGCGGGACAGGGGTAGATACGCAGTATTTT,CASSGTGVDTQYF
-,TRBV7-9,TRBJ2-1,-,12,TGTGCCAGCAGCTTAAGGGTGATTGAGCAGTTCTTC,CASSLRVIEQFF
few,TRBV9,TRBJ1-1,-,13,TGTGCCAGCAGTCCGGGGGCTCCCACTGAAGCTTTCTTT,CASSPGAPTEAFF
-,TRBV7-9,TRBJ1-5,-,19,TGTGCCAGCAGCTCCTGGAGGGCAGGACTTCCCCTAGCAGATCAGCCCCAGCATTTT,CASSSWRAGLPLADQPQHF
-,TRBV6-1,TRBJ2-3,-,12,TGTGCCAGCATCTCCAGGGTAGATACGCAGTATTTT,CASISRVDTQYF
-,TRBV10-3,TRBJ2-7,TRBD1,14,TGTGCCATCCTCCGGGACAGGGGCACCAATGAGCAGTACTTC,CAILRDRGTNEQYF
many,TRBV13,TRBJ2-1,-,11,TGTGCCAGCAGCTTACAGGGTGAGCAGTTCTTC,CASSLQGEQFF
few,TRBV25-1,TRBJ1-6,-,11,TGTGCCAGCAGTGACATCAGAACCCTCCACTTT,CASSDIRTLHF
many,TRBV4-1,TRBJ1-2,TRBD1,14,TGCGCCAGCAGCCGACAGGGCCCAGACTATGGCTACACCTTC,CASSRQGPDYGYTF
-,TRBV11-3,TRBJ2-1,TRBD2,20,TGTGCCAGCGGGTTTATTAAAGGGAGGACTAGTCGAAGCTCCTACGATGAGCAGTTCTTC,CASGFIKGRTSRSSYDEQFF
-,TRBV7-9,TRBJ2-3,-,15,TGTGCCAGCAGCTTAGCGCGAGGCTCGGAAGATACGCAGTATTTT,CASSLARGSEDTQYF
-,TRBV6-1,TRBJ2-7,-,12,TGTGCCAGCAGGGTGCAGGGGATCGAGCAGTACTTC,CASRVQGIEQYF
few,TRBV5-1,TRBJ1-2,-,14,TGCGCCAGCAGCTTGGCCGAAGGGATCTATGGCTACACCTTC,CASSLAEGIYGYTF
-,TRBV4-1,TRBJ1-5,-,15,TGCGCCAGCAGCCAAGATAGGGTTAGGATTCAGCCCCAGCATTTT,CASSQDRVRIQPQHF